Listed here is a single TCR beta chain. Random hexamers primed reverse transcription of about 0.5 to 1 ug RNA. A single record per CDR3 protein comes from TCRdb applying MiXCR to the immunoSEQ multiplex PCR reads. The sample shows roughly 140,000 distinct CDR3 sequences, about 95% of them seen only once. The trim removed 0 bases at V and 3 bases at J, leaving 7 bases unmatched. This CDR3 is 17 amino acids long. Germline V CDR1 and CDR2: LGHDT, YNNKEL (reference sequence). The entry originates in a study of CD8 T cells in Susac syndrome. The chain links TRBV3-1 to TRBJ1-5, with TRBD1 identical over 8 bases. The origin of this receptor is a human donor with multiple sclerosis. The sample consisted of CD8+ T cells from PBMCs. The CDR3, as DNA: TGTGCCAGCAGCCAAGAGTCGACAGGGGAGGTCAATCAGCCCCAGCATTTT. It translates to CASSQESTGEVNQPQHF.